This TCR beta chain stems from a study of control samples from healthy donors and cancer patients. From germline, CDR1 is SGHNT and CDR2 YYREEE (reference sequence). This CDR3 contains 12 residues. Trimming removed 6 bases from V and 5 bases from J, with 11 bases in between. Assay: immunoSEQ multiplex PCR; the TCRdb copy retains only in-frame clones and omits some. This table holds 350,000 to 450,000 clones, around 90% found once. The sequence derives from a man in his forties with head and neck cancer. The sequencing sample was made of PBMCs. The chain carries TRBV5-4 and TRBJ1-1; the D is unclear. CDR3 region: CASTSSGTEAFF. As DNA, the CDR3 is TGTGCCAGCACCTCAAGCGGGACTGAAGCTTTCTTT. Full variable domain (outside the CDR3, taken from reference TRBV5-4 and TRBJ1-1): ETGVTQSPTHLIKTRGQQVTLRCSSQSGHNTVSWYQQALGQGPQFIFQYYREEENGRGNFPPRFSGLQFPNYSSELNVNALELDDSALYLCASTSSGTEAFFGQGTRLTVV.